The 26 T cell receptor beta chains listed next were all sequenced from one sample in a study of technical replicates of blood from a handful of donors (dated by TCRdb to 2015 to 2018). Library creation used the immunoSEQ multiplex PCR assay. The table was pulled from immuneACCESS by TCRdb, which kept in-frame rearrangements only. Such tables lose some clones; where checked, under half of the loss comes from unresolved V genes, and the rest has no known cause. This sample is represented by about 85,000 clones; around 94% of them were singletons. Together, the top ten hold approximately 0.25% of the sample. Specimen: T cells isolated from PBMCs. All receptors come from a human donor in good health.

V is TRBV11-3 and J is TRBJ2-7; D uncertain. V was pared by 2 bases and J by 3 bases, with 5 bases between. CDR1 and CDR2 (germline): SGHNT, YENEEA. CDR3 length: 12 residues. The CDR3 sequence: CASSLIVYEQYF. Written as DNA, the CDR3 is TGTGCCAGCAGCTTAATCGTCTACGAGCAGTACTTC.

The rearrangement joins TRBV28 to TRBJ2-7, with 8 bases aligning to TRBD2. Germline CDR1 is MDHEN and CDR2 is SYDVKM. This CDR3 comprises 14 residues. Germline trimming cut 2 bases from V and 2 bases from J; bases unmatched to any gene: 2. This CDR3 reads CASSLAGGAYEQYF. The CDR3 DNA sequence: TGTGCCAGCAGTTTAGCGGGAGGAGCCTACGAGCAGTACTTC.

The rearrangement links TRBV27 to TRBJ2-2; 8 bases match TRBD2. With 7 bases clipped from V and 4 bases from J, the junction kept 8 bases outside the gene matches. Germline values: CDR1 MNHEY, CDR2 SMNVEV (reference sequence). The length of the CDR3 is 15 residues. The CDR3 coding sequence is TGTGCCAGCATGTCAGCGGGAGTCCCCACCGGGGAGCTGTTTTTT. Amino acids: CASMSAGVPTGELFF.

J is TRBJ1-3 and V is TRBV5-1; possible D gene TRBD1, 6 bases. The V gene's germline CDR1 is SGHRS and CDR2 YFSETQ. Deletions cut 4 bases from V and 4 bases from J, with 12 bases between. The CDR3 covers 14 residues. CDR3 sequence: CASSLDRNGNTIYF. CDR3 nucleotide sequence: TGCGCCAGCAGCCTGGACAGAAACGGAAACACCATATATTTT.

The rearrangement links TRBV11-2 to TRBJ1-1; D is unresolved. V was shortened by 5 bases and J by 6 bases, with 16 bases between the two germline ends. Germline V lookup: CDR1 SGHAT, CDR2 FQNNGV. The CDR3 consists of 14 residues. CDR3 DNA: TGTGCCAGCAGCCCCGACGGGGTGGGTGCTGAAGCTTTCTTT. Amino acid sequence: CASSPDGVGAEAFF.

The chain employs TRBV6-1 and TRBJ2-7; 9 positions match TRBD1. Looked up from germline, CDR1 is MNHNS and CDR2 is SASEGT. The CDR3 extends over 15 amino acids. Trimming took 3 bases from V and 3 from J; bases not matched to a gene: 6. The chain's CDR3 is CASSEGQGLNYEQYF. The CDR3 DNA follows: TGTGCCAGCAGTGAGGGACAGGGCTTAAACTACGAGCAGTACTTC.

CDR3 loop: CASRSPGTEKATNEKLFF. The CDR3, as DNA: TGCGCCAGCCGCTCTCCCGGGACAGAGAAAGCAACTAATGAAAAACTGTTTTTT. The chain carries TRBV4-1 and TRBJ1-4; TRBD1 matches at 7 bases. Germline lookup yields CDR1 MGHRA and CDR2 YSYEKL. The CDR3 extends over 18 amino acids. The V gene end was trimmed by 8 bases and the J gene end by 0 bases; junction bases not matched to a gene: 15.

This rearrangement joins TRBV13 to TRBJ1-1; 7 nucleotides agree with TRBD1. The CDR3 covers 12 residues. The V and J ends lost 5 bases and 8 bases, in that order; junction bases with no gene match: 5. In germline, CDR1 is PRHDT, CDR2 FYEKMQ (reference sequence). The CDR3 is CASSPLDREAFF. The CDR3 DNA follows: TGTGCCAGCAGCCCATTGGACAGGGAAGCTTTCTTT.

The chain carries TRBV9 and TRBJ1-1; possibly TRBD1 for D (5 bases). This CDR3 is 15 amino acids long. CDR1 is SGDLS and CDR2 is YYNGEE in the germline V gene. Trimming pared 1 base from V and 6 bases from J, leaving 16 bases between. CDR3 sequence: CASSVLGVPTAEAFF. CDR3 nucleotide sequence: TGTGCCAGCAGCGTATTAGGGGTACCAACGGCTGAAGCTTTCTTT.

The chain has TRBV14 and TRBJ2-5, with D possibly being TRBD1 (5 bases). V was pared by 2 bases and J by 7 bases, with 14 bases between. The CDR3 totals 14 residues. In germline, CDR1 is SGHDN, CDR2 FVKESK. The CDR3 DNA sequence: TGTGCCAGCAGCCAAAACCAGGGTTTAGGGACCCAGTACTTC. It encodes CASSQNQGLGTQYF.

The count of this clone is one. The chain recombines TRBV29-1 with TRBJ2-7, with 7 positions matching TRBD1. Trimming cost V 1 base and J 3 bases; bases outside gene matches: 6. Germline-derived CDR1 and CDR2 are SQVTM and ANQGSEA. The CDR3 has 14 amino acids. CDR3 region: CSVEGTGTDYEQYF. DNA of the CDR3: TGCAGCGTTGAAGGAACCGGGACAGACTACGAGCAGTACTTC.

The CDR3 reads CASVGGGQTLAKNIQYF. The DNA for the CDR3 is TGTGCCAGTGTTGGCGGGGGGCAAACTTTAGCCAAAAACATTCAGTACTTC. The chain is built from TRBV28 and TRBJ2-4; 8 bases line up with TRBD2. The germline V gene encodes CDR1 MDHEN and CDR2 SYDVKM. Losses at the gene ends were 9 bases for V and 0 bases for J; bases not matched to a gene: 13. This CDR3 comprises 17 residues.

The chain has TRBV29-1 and TRBJ1-4; a weak D match, TRBD1 (5 bases). This CDR3 spans 12 amino acids. Germline CDR1 reads SQVTM; CDR2 reads ANQGSEA. The V end lost 6 bases, the J end lost 7 bases, and 12 bases lay between the germline ends. The CDR3 protein is CSVSGFGEKLFF. As DNA, the CDR3 is TGCAGCGTCTCAGGGTTTGGTGAAAAACTGTTTTTT.

The J gene is TRBJ1-2, the V gene TRBV4-1; tentative D call: TRBD1 (6 bases). The CDR3 has 14 amino acids. Trimming stripped 5 bases from V and 4 bases from J, with 14 bases between. Germline CDR1 MGHRA, CDR2 YSYEKL. The CDR3 nucleotides read TGCGCCAGCAGCGCAGAGGTAGGGGGCTATGGCTACACCTTC. This translates into CASSAEVGGYGYTF.

V gene TRBV19 combines with J gene TRBJ2-3, with 7 nucleotides matching TRBD1. V was clipped by 10 bases and J by 8 bases; unmatched bases: 9. Germline V gene lookup returns CDR1 LNHDA and CDR2 SQIVND (reference sequence). The CDR3 sequence is 12 residues long. The DNA for the CDR3 is TGTGCCACGAGACAGGGCAGGGCTACGCAGTATTTT. Encoded protein: CATRQGRATQYF. The full variable domain, its missing parts supplied by reference TRBV19 and TRBJ2-3, is DGGITQSPKYLFRKEGQNVTLSCEQNLNHDAMYWYRQDPGQGLRLIYYSQIVNDFQKGDIAEGYSVSREKKESFPLTVTSAQKNPTAFYLCATRQGRATQYFGPGTRLTVL.

CDR3 sequence: CASSLDLAGGLDTQYF. The CDR3 DNA reads as TGTGCCAGCAGCTTAGATCTAGCGGGGGGGTTAGATACGCAGTATTTT. V gene TRBV11-2 combines with J gene TRBJ2-3, with 12 nucleotides matching TRBD2. V was clipped by 0 bases and J by 5 bases; unmatched bases: 3. In germline, CDR1 is SGHAT, CDR2 FQNNGV. The CDR3 runs to 16 residues.

This chain links TRBV7-8 with TRBJ1-2, with D possibly being TRBD1 (5 bases). CDR1 and CDR2 from the germline V gene are SGHVS and FQNEAQ. The CDR3 consists of 14 residues. V was shortened by 5 bases and J by 2 bases, with 12 bases between the two germline ends. The CDR3: CASSPGILNYGYTF. The CDR3 bases are TGTGCCAGCAGCCCAGGGATCTTAAACTATGGCTACACCTTC. Filled out from reference TRBV7-8 and TRBJ1-2, the complete variable domain reads GAGVSQSPRYKVAKRGQDVALRCDPISGHVSLFWYQQALGQGPEFLTYFQNEAQLDKSGLPSDRFFAERPEGSVSTLKIQRTQQEDSAVYLCASSPGILNYGYTFGSGTRLTVV.

CDR3 protein: CASGWSRDEQFF. The DNA for the CDR3 is TGTGCTAGTGGTTGGTCTAGAGATGAGCAGTTCTTC. This chain links TRBV12-5 with TRBJ2-1, with D uncertain. The V end was cut by 4 bases, the J end by 8 bases, with 9 bases between. The V gene's germline CDR1 is LGHNT and CDR2 FRNRAP. The CDR3 has 12 residues.

The J gene is TRBJ2-7, the V gene TRBV2, with 9 bases lining up with TRBD1. V shed 2 bases, J shed 1 base, and the junction held 9 bases outside the gene matches. This CDR3 is 17 amino acids long. Germline V gives CDR1 SNHLY, CDR2 FYNNEI. CDR3 amino acids: CASSEISLGQGSYEQYF. The CDR3 DNA sequence: TGTGCCAGCAGTGAAATCTCCCTGGGACAGGGTTCCTACGAGCAGTACTTC. The variable domain in full, with the rest retrieved from reference TRBV2 and TRBJ2-7, is EPEVTQTPSHQVTQMGQEVILRCVPISNHLYFYWYRQILGQKVEFLVSFYNNEISEKSEIFDDQFSVERPDGSNFTLKIRSTKLEDSAMYFCASSEISLGQGSYEQYFGPGTRLTVT.

This clone was seen once. The rearrangement uses TRBV7-9 and TRBJ2-7, with 10 bases aligning to TRBD2. The CDR3 extends over 14 amino acids. Per the germline V gene, CDR1 is SEHNR and CDR2 is FQNEAQ (reference sequence). V shed 7 bases and J 7 bases; nucleotides not matched to a gene: 10. The CDR3 region has the DNA TGTGCCAGCACCTTTGCTAGCGGGAGAGGAGAGCAGTACTTC. Translating gives CASTFASGRGEQYF.

The rearrangement uses TRBV28 and TRBJ2-1; D unresolved. The V end was cut by 7 bases, the J end by 8 bases, with 12 bases between. This CDR3 has 12 residues. CDR1 is MDHEN, CDR2 SYDVKM, per germline. The CDR3 protein is CASTAAQYEQFF. The CDR3 nucleotides are TGTGCCAGCACCGCGGCCCAATATGAGCAGTTCTTC.

This sequence joins TRBV4-1 and TRBJ1-6; D gene ambiguous. Germline V CDR1 and CDR2: MGHRA, YSYEKL. Trimming shortened V by 0 bases and J by 10 bases, and 16 bases separated the two germline ends. The CDR3 extends over 16 amino acids. The CDR3 reads CASSQDPSQAYSPLHF. CDR3 sequence (DNA): TGCGCCAGCAGCCAAGATCCCAGCCAGGCCTACTCACCCCTCCACTTT.

This chain links TRBV6-1 with TRBJ1-1, with D maybe TRBD1 (5 bases). V lost 1 base, J lost 1 base, and 10 bases lay in between. Germline V gene lookup returns CDR1 MNHNS and CDR2 SASEGT. The CDR3 consists of 15 residues. This CDR3 is CASSEEGRGNTEAFF. The CDR3 DNA reads as TGTGCCAGCAGTGAAGAGGGGAGGGGGAACACTGAAGCTTTCTTT.

This chain connects TRBV19 to TRBJ2-1; tentative D call: TRBD1 (5 bases). V lost 4 bases to trimming and J lost 7 bases, with 11 bases between them. This CDR3 region has 13 residues. Germline V CDR1 and CDR2: LNHDA, SQIVND (reference sequence). The CDR3 region is CASSTPQGNEQFF. DNA of the CDR3: TGTGCCAGTAGTACCCCCCAGGGTAATGAGCAGTTCTTC.

CDR3 residues: CASSRDFSVNRMETQYF. The DNA of the CDR3 is TGCGCCAGCAGCCGGGACTTCTCGGTAAACAGGATGGAGACCCAGTACTTC. The chain recombines TRBV5-1 with TRBJ2-5; D possibly corresponds to TRBD2 (6 bases). The germline V gene encodes CDR1 SGHRS and CDR2 YFSETQ. V was pared by 4 bases and J by 5 bases, with 24 bases between. This CDR3 has 17 amino acids.

V gene TRBV28 combines with J gene TRBJ1-4; 10 bases line up with TRBD1. J was trimmed by 13 bases and V by 2 bases; bases with no gene match: 1. This CDR3 spans 12 amino acids. Germline V gives CDR1 MDHEN, CDR2 SYDVKM. CDR3 sequence (DNA): TGTGCCAGCAGTTTAGACAGGGGGCTACTGTTTTTT. Translated: CASSLDRGLLFF.